Below, 21 T cell receptor beta chains from the same sample are listed, as sequenced in a study of blood T cell repertoires in COVID-19. The data were produced by immunoSEQ multiplex PCR, yet TCRdb's version contains in-frame clones alone and is incomplete. The table lists around 300,000 clones, 80% to 90% of them singletons. The specimen was peripheral blood. The receptors stem from a woman aged 70-85 years with COVID-19, enrolled during active disease.

The chain recombines TRBV24-1 with TRBJ1-2; D not certain. This CDR3 comprises 14 residues. V shed 0 bases and J shed 4 bases, with 8 bases lying between them. CDR1 is KGHDR, CDR2 SFDVKD, per germline. The CDR3 coding sequence is TGTGCCACCAGTGATTTGCGGTACAGCTATGGCTACACCTTC. As protein: CATSDLRYSYGYTF.

V gene TRBV5-1 combines with J gene TRBJ2-1, with D possibly TRBD2 on 5 matching bases. The length of the CDR3 is 12 residues. The V end lost 3 bases, the J end lost 9 bases, and 10 bases lay between the germline ends. CDR1 is SGHRS and CDR2 is YFSETQ in the germline V gene. The CDR3 here is CASSYSVGEQFF. CDR3 nucleotides: TGCGCCAGCAGCTATAGCGTGGGTGAGCAGTTCTTC.

The gene calls are TRBV24-1 and TRBJ1-5; D not resolved. Between the trimmed V and J ends, which lost 3 bases and 6 bases, there was a span of 8 bases. Per germline, CDR1 KGHDR and CDR2 SFDVKD. The CDR3 covers 13 residues. The CDR3 is CATSDTNSQPQHF. CDR3 nucleotides: TGTGCCACCAGTGATACTAATTCTCAGCCCCAGCATTTT.

The genes are TRBV15 and TRBJ2-4, with no clear D. This CDR3 is built from 11 residues. Trimming removed 7 bases from V and 6 bases from J, with 7 bases in between. In germline, CDR1 is LNHNV, CDR2 YYDKDF (reference sequence). CDR3 DNA sequence: TGTGCCACCAACCAGCGAAACATTCAGTACTTC. As protein: CATNQRNIQYF.

This rearrangement joins TRBV11-2 to TRBJ2-7; unclear D gene. Germline V gives CDR1 SGHAT, CDR2 FQNNGV. V lost 5 bases and J lost 5, with 19 bases in between. This CDR3 comprises 15 residues. For the CDR3, the DNA is TGTGCCAGCAGCGGATATAGCCTAGGTGAAAACGAGCAGTACTTC. It specifies CASSGYSLGENEQYF.

The chain couples TRBV10-3 to TRBJ2-3; TRBD1 matches 11 bases. CDR3 length: 14 residues. Germline V gene sequence: CDR1 ENHRY, CDR2 SYGVKD. With V trimmed by 6 bases and J by 6 bases, 5 bases remained unmatched. DNA for the CDR3: TGTGCCATCAGCCGGGACAGGGGGGTCGATACGCAGTATTTT. Amino acid sequence: CAISRDRGVDTQYF.

This clone came up a few times. The chain combines TRBV30 with TRBJ2-5; 11 nucleotides align to TRBD1. Per the germline V gene, CDR1 is GTSNPN and CDR2 is SVGIG (reference sequence). This CDR3 comprises 17 residues. V shed 0 bases, J shed 4 bases, and the junction held 10 bases outside the gene matches. CDR3 amino acids: CAWSVRSGTGGRETQYF. DNA of the CDR3: TGTGCCTGGAGTGTACGTTCCGGGACAGGGGGTCGAGAGACCCAGTACTTC. Using reference TRBV30 and TRBJ2-5 for the parts outside the CDR3, the full variable domain is SQTIHQWPATLVQPVGSPLSLECTVEGTSNPNLYWYRQAAGRGLQLLFYSVGIGQISSEVPQNLSASRPQDRQFILSSKKLLLSDSGFYLCAWSVRSGTGGRETQYFGPGTRLLVL.

The chain links TRBV11-2 to TRBJ1-6; TRBD1 might be the D (6 bases). Germline V gives CDR1 SGHAT, CDR2 FQNNGV. V was shortened by 0 bases and J by 17 bases, with 17 bases between the two germline ends. The CDR3 has 14 residues. This CDR3 reads CASSLEVMGHSIHF. CDR3 DNA sequence: TGTGCCAGCAGCTTAGAGGTTATGGGACACTCGATCCACTTT.

V gene TRBV10-3 combines with J gene TRBJ2-1; D is perhaps TRBD2 (5 bases). Looked up from germline, CDR1 is ENHRY and CDR2 is SYGVKD. V was shortened by 6 bases and J by 7 bases, with 16 bases between the two germline ends. The CDR3 has 14 amino acids. The CDR3 spells CAIRETLSGNEQFF. DNA of the CDR3: TGTGCCATCAGGGAGACCCTCTCGGGGAATGAGCAGTTCTTC.

This chain links TRBV5-5 with TRBJ2-2; 8 nucleotides agree with TRBD1. V shed 4 bases, J shed 7 bases, and the junction held 3 bases outside the gene matches. The CDR3 runs 13 residues. The V gene's germline CDR1 is SGHKS and CDR2 YYEKEE (reference sequence). CDR3 nucleotides: TGTGCCAGCAGCAGGACAGGGAACGGGGAGCTGTTTTTT. Its protein is CASSRTGNGELFF.

The chain employs TRBV5-1 and TRBJ1-2; D remains ambiguous. The CDR3 covers 11 residues. The V end lost 4 bases, the J end lost 7 bases, and 8 bases lay between the germline ends. Germline V lookup: CDR1 SGHRS, CDR2 YFSETQ. CDR3 residues: CASSPGGGYTF. Here the CDR3 DNA reads TGCGCCAGCAGCCCGGGAGGTGGCTACACCTTC.

V and J are TRBV30 and TRBJ1-1; 8 bases fit TRBD1. The V gene end was trimmed by 0 bases and the J gene end by 4 bases; junction bases not matched to a gene: 4. The CDR3 contains 14 residues. Germline CDR1 is GTSNPN and CDR2 is SVGIG (reference sequence). The chain's CDR3 is CAWSVPGGSTEAFF. For the CDR3, the DNA is TGTGCCTGGAGTGTACCAGGGGGCTCCACTGAAGCTTTCTTT.

This clone was picked up one time. The J gene is TRBJ2-7, the V gene TRBV28, with 7 positions matching TRBD1. Germline trimming cut 5 bases from V and 3 bases from J; bases unmatched to any gene: 4. Germline CDR1 and CDR2: MDHEN and SYDVKM. This CDR3 region has 13 residues. This chain's CDR3 is CASSPWDSYEQYF. The CDR3 DNA sequence: TGTGCCAGCAGTCCCTGGGACAGCTACGAGCAGTACTTC.

This clone has just a few counts. The chain recombines TRBV7-9 with TRBJ2-5, with 9 nucleotides matching TRBD2. Germline V CDR1 and CDR2: SEHNR, FQNEAQ (reference sequence). The CDR3 contains 15 residues. V dropped 1 base and J dropped 7; count of bases not matched to a gene: 7. This CDR3 is CASSLVSSGARTQYF. The DNA of the CDR3 is TGTGCCAGCAGCTTAGTCTCTAGCGGGGCCAGGACCCAGTACTTC.

This clone occurred once. An end of the junction does not agree with germline; a read error may underlie this. The chain is built from TRBV7-2 and TRBJ1-2; no clear D gene. Looked up from germline, CDR1 is SGHTA and CDR2 is FQGNSA. The CDR3 runs 11 residues. The CDR3 region has the DNA TGTGCCAGCAGCTTAAGCCAGCCCCTAGCCTTC. This sequence encodes CASSLSQPLAF.

This clone was counted between two and nine times. The chain couples TRBV2 to TRBJ1-2; TRBD1 matches at 10 bases. Trimming at V came to 6 bases and at J to 6 bases, leaving 1 base not matched to a gene. CDR3 length: 12 amino acids. The germline V gene has CDR1 SNHLY and CDR2 FYNNEI. CDR3 in DNA: TGTGCCAGCAGGGGGACAGGGGATGGCTACACCTTC. Its protein is CASRGTGDGYTF.

This clone was found a few times. The chain has TRBV7-2 and TRBJ1-2; perhaps TRBD1 as D (6 bases). From germline, CDR1 is SGHTA and CDR2 FQGNSA. The CDR3 is made up of 14 amino acids. Trimming stripped 7 bases from V and 3 bases from J, with 15 bases between. CDR3 region: CASTLGARDYGYTF. The CDR3, as DNA: TGTGCCAGCACCCTGGGGGCGCGGGACTATGGCTACACCTTC.

The chain couples TRBV10-2 to TRBJ2-2; 8 nucleotides align to TRBD2. There are 16 residues in the CDR3. The germline gives CDR1 WSHSY, CDR2 SAAADI. J was trimmed by 6 bases and V by 5 bases; bases with no gene match: 11. CDR3 region: CASSTIPGLGAGELFF. The CDR3 DNA reads as TGCGCCAGCAGTACAATTCCGGGACTAGGGGCCGGGGAGCTGTTTTTT.

This clone was observed a single time. The V and J genes are TRBV11-1 and TRBJ2-7, with 8 bases fitting TRBD2. The germline V gene encodes CDR1 SGHAT and CDR2 FQDESV (reference sequence). This CDR3 region has 14 residues. V was clipped by 5 bases and J by 4 bases; unmatched bases: 7. The CDR3 DNA is TGTGCCAGCAGCAGCCACGGGGGGGCGTACGAGCAGTACTTC. It yields the protein CASSSHGGAYEQYF. The full variable domain, its missing parts supplied by reference TRBV11-1 and TRBJ2-7, is EAEVAQSPRYKITEKSQAVAFWCDPISGHATLYWYRQILGQGPELLVQFQDESVVDDSQLPKDRFSAERLKGVDSTLKIQPAELGDSAMYLCASSSHGGAYEQYFGPGTRLTVT.

The gene calls are TRBV5-4 and TRBJ2-7; TRBD2 matches 8 bases. CDR1 and CDR2 from the germline V gene are SGHNT and YYREEE (reference sequence). Unmatched junction bases numbered 5, after V lost 1 base and J lost 2 bases. The CDR3 loop spans 15 amino acids. This chain's CDR3 is CASSLSSGGPYEQYF. CDR3 DNA: TGTGCCAGCAGCTTGTCCTCGGGGGGGCCCTACGAGCAGTACTTC.

The gene calls are TRBV29-1 and TRBJ1-1; D not resolved. The CDR3 extends over 15 amino acids. Germline CDR1 and CDR2: SQVTM and ANQGSEA. Trimming stripped 1 base from V and 8 bases from J, with 20 bases between. The CDR3 region is CSVEGFLRRDKEAFF. The CDR3 nucleotides are TGCAGCGTTGAAGGTTTTCTCCGACGGGATAAAGAAGCTTTCTTT.